This TCR beta chain is from a study of CD8+ T cells in alopecia areata. Study-wide points: Relative to normal scalp, lesional scalp, especially alopecia totalis/universalis, showed higher clonality. It was less clear whether patients shared TCRs than it was in mice, possibly because of HLA.

Note on this clone: Its antigen is undetermined.

CD4+ and CD8+ T cells were sorted from PBMCs. cDNA reverse transcribed from extracted RNA served as the sequencing template. Data came from immunoSEQ multiplex PCR; TCRdb stores just in-frame clones and leaves some out. The data hold fewer than 150,000 clones, with roughly 69% observed a single time. This receptor was taken from a human donor in good health. Sequencing input: CD4+ T cells sorted from blood.

As DNA, the CDR3 is TGTGCCAGCAGACCCCCGGGACAGGACAACACTGAAGCTTTCTTT. Protein product: CASRPPGQDNTEAFF. This sequence joins TRBV6-5 and TRBJ1-1; TRBD1 matches at 8 bases. The CDR3 runs to 15 residues. Germline values: CDR1 MNHEY, CDR2 SVGAGI. V lost 6 bases, J lost 2 bases, and 8 bases stayed unmatched.